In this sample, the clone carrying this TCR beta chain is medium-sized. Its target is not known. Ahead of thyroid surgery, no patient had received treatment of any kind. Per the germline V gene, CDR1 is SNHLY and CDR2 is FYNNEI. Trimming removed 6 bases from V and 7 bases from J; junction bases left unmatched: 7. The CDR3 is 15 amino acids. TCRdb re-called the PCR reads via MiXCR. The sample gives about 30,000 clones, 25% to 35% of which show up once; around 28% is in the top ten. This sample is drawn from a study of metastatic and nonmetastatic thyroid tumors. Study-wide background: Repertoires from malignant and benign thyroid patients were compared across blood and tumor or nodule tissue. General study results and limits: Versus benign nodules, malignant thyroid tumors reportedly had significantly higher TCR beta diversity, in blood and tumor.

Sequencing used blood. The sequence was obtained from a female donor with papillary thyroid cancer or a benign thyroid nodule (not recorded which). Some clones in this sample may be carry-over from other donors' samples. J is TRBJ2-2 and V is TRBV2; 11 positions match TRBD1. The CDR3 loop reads CASSGQGARVGELFF. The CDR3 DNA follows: TGTGCCAGCAGCGGACAGGGGGCGAGGGTCGGGGAGCTGTTTTTT.